Following are 16 T cell receptor beta chains from one sample sequenced in a study of shared clonotypes between healthy human individuals. The protocol was immunoSEQ multiplex PCR, while the TCRdb copy is restricted to in-frame clones and leaves out a portion. The data hold roughly 2.2 million clones, with under 95% observed a single time. Sequencing was carried out using naive CD4+ T cells from PBMCs. The subset here: CD45RA+ positively selected. These receptors originate from a man between 18 and 29 years old in good health. Some clones in this sample may be carry-over from other donors' samples.

The chain couples TRBV11-2 to TRBJ2-7; TRBD2 matches 8 bases. The ends lost 2 bases at V and 2 bases at J; junction bases unmatched: 5. The CDR3 is made up of 15 amino acids. CDR1 is SGHAT, CDR2 FQNNGV, per germline. The CDR3 loop reads CASSLSRSGTYEQYF. The CDR3 region has the DNA TGTGCCAGCAGCTTAAGCCGTAGCGGGACCTACGAGCAGTACTTC.

The chain employs TRBV10-1 and TRBJ2-5, with D maybe TRBD1 (5 bases). V lost 4 bases to trimming and J lost 1 base, with 7 bases between them. The V gene's germline CDR1 is WNHNN and CDR2 SYGVQD (reference sequence). The CDR3 is made up of 13 amino acids. The DNA of the CDR3 is TGCGCCAGCAGTGGACAGTTCCAAGAGACCCAGTACTTC. Translation gives CASSGQFQETQYF.

The CDR3 sequence: CASSSGGGVPSEQYF. For the CDR3, the DNA is TGCGCCAGCAGCTCCGGGGGGGGAGTCCCAAGCGAGCAGTACTTC. The V gene is TRBV5-1, the J gene TRBJ2-7; 8 bases are a match to TRBD2. The germline V gene has CDR1 SGHRS and CDR2 YFSETQ. The CDR3 runs 15 residues. Germline trimming cut 3 bases from V and 6 bases from J; bases unmatched to any gene: 11.

The genes are TRBV11-3 and TRBJ2-5; D is undetermined. Germline loops: CDR1 SGHNT, CDR2 YENEEA. The V and J ends lost 3 bases and 5 bases respectively, with 10 bases between them. The CDR3 has 13 residues. The CDR3 nucleotides are TGTGCCAGCAGCTTCCGCGGTCTGGAGACCCAGTACTTC. Protein product: CASSFRGLETQYF.

This chain connects TRBV6-1 to TRBJ2-7, with D possibly TRBD2 on 5 matching bases. Germline assignment: CDR1 MNHNS and CDR2 SASEGT. The ends were cut back, 7 bases at V and 7 bases at J, with 23 bases in the middle. The CDR3 totals 15 residues. The chain's CDR3 is CASTLSPGLSFEQYF. DNA for the CDR3: TGTGCCAGCACTCTCTCCCCGGGGTTGTCTTTTGAGCAGTACTTC.

The CDR3 loop is CASSWDRGSLEQYF. The CDR3 nucleotides read TGTGCCAGCAGTTGGGACCGCGGGAGCTTGGAGCAGTACTTC. The chain is built from TRBV2 and TRBJ2-7; 7 bases map to TRBD2. V was pared by 5 bases and J by 7 bases, with 11 bases of the junction left unmatched. The CDR3 runs 14 residues. The germline CDR1 and CDR2 sequences are SNHLY and FYNNEI.

The table lists this clone with a few counts. The sample carries other DNA sequences with the same CDR3. This sequence joins TRBV7-2 and TRBJ2-1; 7 positions agree with TRBD1. Germline loops: CDR1 SGHTA, CDR2 FQGNSA. V was clipped by 3 bases and J by 0 bases; unmatched bases: 2. There are 15 residues in the CDR3. This chain's CDR3 is CASSLDRSSYNEQFF. The CDR3 DNA follows: TGTGCCAGCAGCTTGGACAGGAGCTCCTACAATGAGCAGTTCTTC.

The chain's CDR3 is CASSPPWTSVPRELFF. The DNA for the CDR3 is TGTGCCAGCTCACCACCGTGGACTAGCGTCCCCCGGGAGCTGTTTTTT. This chain links TRBV18 with TRBJ2-2, with 9 bases matching TRBD2. The CDR3 covers 16 residues. Germline trimming cut 0 bases from V and 9 bases from J; bases unmatched to any gene: 8. Germline loops: CDR1 KGHSH, CDR2 LQKENI.

J is TRBJ1-2 and V is TRBV19; the D gene is possibly TRBD1 (5 bases). Per the germline V gene, CDR1 is LNHDA and CDR2 is SQIVND (reference sequence). The CDR3 is 14 amino acids. V dropped 0 bases and J dropped 10 bases, with 15 bases sitting between them. CDR3 nucleotides: TGTGCCAGTAGTATAGAAACCGGGACTACCGACTACACCTTC. This translates into CASSIETGTTDYTF.

The rearrangement joins TRBV30 to TRBJ2-5; 11 bases fit TRBD1. The CDR3 is 14 amino acids. Germline lookup yields CDR1 GTSNPN and CDR2 SVGIG (reference sequence). Trimming cost V 4 bases and J 5 bases; bases outside gene matches: 6. The CDR3 spells CAWTRDRGVETQYF. CDR3 DNA sequence: TGTGCCTGGACCCGGGACAGGGGGGTTGAGACCCAGTACTTC.

Comment on this clone: The same CDR3 can be traced to other DNA sequences in this sample. This chain uses TRBV9 with TRBJ1-3; no firm D call. From germline, CDR1 is SGDLS and CDR2 YYNGEE. Trimming shortened V by 0 bases and J by 0 bases, and 7 bases separated the two germline ends. The CDR3 is 15 amino acids. The CDR3 DNA is TGTGCCAGCAGCGTAGAGGGAGGCTCTGGAAACACCATATATTTT. Translation gives CASSVEGGSGNTIYF.

CDR3 sequence (DNA): TGTGCCAGCAGCCGTTCCGAGACGCCCTCTGAGCAGTTCTTC. It is translated as CASSRSETPSEQFF. This rearrangement joins TRBV7-8 to TRBJ2-1, with D unresolved. V was trimmed by 5 bases and J by 9 bases, leaving 17 bases between them. The CDR3 runs to 14 residues. The V gene's germline CDR1 is SGHVS and CDR2 FQNEAQ.

This chain uses TRBV28 with TRBJ1-2; D not resolved. CDR1 is MDHEN, CDR2 SYDVKM, per germline. Trimming shortened V by 6 bases and J by 4 bases, and 15 bases separated the two germline ends. The CDR3 contains 14 residues. The CDR3 sequence is CASRESGDPYGYTF. CDR3 sequence (DNA): TGTGCCAGCAGAGAATCCGGGGATCCCTATGGCTACACCTTC.

The CDR3 coding sequence is TGTGCCAGCAGTTTAGAACAATTTTTGAGGGAGGTCGTCGACTATGGCTACACCTTC. Residues: CASSLEQFLREVVDYGYTF. V usage is TRBV28 and J usage is TRBJ1-2, with D unclear. Germline loops: CDR1 MDHEN, CDR2 SYDVKM. The CDR3 contains 19 residues. V was pared by 2 bases and J by 3 bases, with 25 bases between.

The chain joins TRBV28 to TRBJ1-1; D ambiguous. The CDR3 sequence is 13 residues long. Trimming removed 5 bases from V and 6 bases from J, with 13 bases in between. Germline CDR1 is MDHEN and CDR2 is SYDVKM. The CDR3 protein is CASSLLGSPEAFF. CDR3 bases: TGTGCCAGCAGTCTATTAGGGAGTCCTGAAGCTTTCTTT.

The chain couples TRBV28 to TRBJ2-3; no definite D call. V lost 5 bases and J lost 2, with 14 bases in between. The CDR3 is 15 residues long. Germline CDR1 is MDHEN and CDR2 is SYDVKM. CDR3 in DNA: TGTGCCAGCAGTCAAGAGAATCCCAACACAGATACGCAGTATTTT. Translating it yields CASSQENPNTDTQYF. The variable domain in full, completed from reference TRBV28 and TRBJ2-3, reads DVKVTQSSRYLVKRTGEKVFLECVQDMDHENMFWYRQDPGLGLRLIYFSYDVKMKEKGDIPEGYSVSREKKERFSLILESASTNQTSMYLCASSQENPNTDTQYFGPGTRLTVL.